The present TCR beta chain was sequenced within a study of blood T cell repertoires in COVID-19. Overall study context: The United States, Italy and Spain were the sources of the acute and convalescent COVID-19 samples. T cells, B-cell-depleted T cells, or PBMCs supplied cDNA or gDNA.

During active infection, Seattle patients enrolled and were then monitored through disease. In the source study's methods: Nucleated cell number was recorded as an estimate derived from reference gene primer amplification. This table comes from immunoSEQ multiplex PCR, and its TCRdb copy is limited to in-frame clones, with some not included. That table furnishes V, J and clone size, whereas the DNA furnished D and trimming. The sample carries about 310,000 clones, about nine tenths recorded once. Trimming removed 4 bases from V and 0 bases from J, with 16 bases in between. This CDR3 region has 16 residues. CDR1 LGHNA and CDR2 YNFKEQ come from the germline V gene.

The sequence was collected from a woman in her twenties or thirties with COVID-19, enrolled during active disease. The sample taken for sequencing was peripheral blood. The chain links TRBV4-2 to TRBJ2-7, with TRBD2 as a possible D gene (6 bases). CDR3 nucleotides: TGTGCCAGCAGCCCACTCGGGTTGGGGGGCTCCTACGAGCAGTACTTC. Translation gives CASSPLGLGGSYEQYF.